This T cell receptor beta chain was retrieved from a study of cytomegalovirus exposure and HLA in healthy donors. Study details: A prior analysis found 117 million unique TCR beta sequences from 170 million or so T cells.

This clone was picked up one time. The donors, nominally healthy at sampling, likely had unrecorded immune exposures. Both 60 Vbeta primers and 13 Jbeta primers went into the PCR. The table came from immunoSEQ multiplex PCR; TCRdb's copy has only in-frame clones and leaves some out. The sample records over 95,000 clones, 74% being singletons. The origin of this receptor is a woman between 35 and 50 years old in good health and CMV-seropositive. The sample taken for sequencing was PBMCs.

The CDR3 DNA is TGCGCCAGCAGCTTGGCGCTAGCGGGAATCACAGATACGCAGTATTTT. Translating it yields CASSLALAGITDTQYF. The V and J genes are TRBV5-1 and TRBJ2-3; the match to TRBD2 covers 9 bases. Germline V gives CDR1 SGHRS, CDR2 YFSETQ. Trimming took 0 bases from V and 2 from J; bases not matched to a gene: 4. This CDR3 has 16 residues.